This entry is about one T cell receptor (beta chain). These data belong to a study of shared T cell receptors in the human thymus. Losses at the gene ends were 5 bases for V and 15 bases for J; bases not matched to a gene: 9. The CDR3 length is 12 residues. Germline loops: CDR1 SGHVT, CDR2 SQSDAQ. This table comes from immunoSEQ multiplex PCR, and its TCRdb copy is limited to in-frame clones, with some not included. This sample yields approximately 580,000 clones, of which around 78% are seen a single time; less than 0.015% belongs to the top ten. This sample also belongs to another study, concerning human thymus T cells. Turning to that study: Surgeons resected thymus tissue during corrective heart surgery. Seemingly biased V and J gene usage marked thymic and blood repertoires.

Sequences were obtained from thymocytes. This TCR was recovered from a boy in the first two years of life with a congenital heart defect. The chain links TRBV7-4 to TRBJ2-1, with 8 nucleotides matching TRBD2. The CDR3 nucleotides are TGTGCCAGCAGCCCGGGGGGGGGTCGGAGGTTCTTC. It yields the protein CASSPGGGRRFF.